This T cell receptor beta chain derives from a study of tissue T cells after allogeneic stem cell transplantation. This CDR3 contains 15 residues. Germline assignment: CDR1 SGHND and CDR2 FRSKSL. J lost 3 bases, V lost 6 bases, and 7 bases had no gene match. Concerning this clone: Gene names follow the mouse nomenclature. The read is 1 residue too short to cover the CDR3 end, so that end is filled in from the germline J gene.

This table comes from immunoSEQ multiplex PCR, and its TCRdb copy is limited to in-frame clones, with some not included. The sample comprises more than 1,200 clones, more than 50% of which are singletons, and around a third rests with the top ten. Time point indicated: mouse harvest day 14 after allogeneic transplant. Tail vein injection delivered 10^7 T-cell-depleted bone marrow cells and 10^6 splenic CD5+ T cells. The chain employs TRBV15 and TRBJ2-2; 7 positions agree with TRBD2. This receptor was identified in a female BALB/c mouse given C57BL/6 T cells with graft-versus-host disease after an allogeneic hematopoietic cell transplant. The sample consisted of liver tissue. This CDR3 reads CASSPGGRDTGQLYF. CDR3 bases read: TGTGCCAGCAGCCCGGGGGGGAGGGACACCGGGCAGCTCTAC.